Below, 6 T cell receptor beta chains from the same sample are listed, as sequenced in a study of CD8 T cell repertoires and HIV-1 epitope variants. These receptors have no known antigen. Sequenced by immunoSEQ multiplex PCR; TCRdb stores in-frame clones only, minus some. There are approximately 7,400 clones in the sample; around 62% occur only once, and 40% to 55% lies in the top ten. The sequenced sample consisted of cultured CD8+ T cells derived from PBMCs. These receptors were taken from a male donor with HIV.

This clone was picked up a small number of times. The rearrangement joins TRBV7-9 to TRBJ2-7, with D perhaps TRBD2 (5 bases). CDR3 length: 13 amino acids. Germline V gives CDR1 SEHNR, CDR2 FQNEAQ (reference sequence). V dropped 3 bases and J dropped 3 bases, with 9 bases sitting between them. The CDR3 loop is CASSLRELYEQYF. The CDR3 DNA reads as TGTGCCAGCAGCTTGAGGGAACTCTACGAGCAGTACTTC.

The chain has TRBV2 and TRBJ2-7; no firm D call. Germline CDR1 and CDR2: SNHLY and FYNNEI. This CDR3 is 12 amino acids long. Trimming cost V 2 bases and J 7 bases, with 9 bases left between them. The CDR3 DNA follows: TGTGCCAGCAGTGAAAGCGTTAGGGAGCAGTACTTC. Amino acids: CASSESVREQYF. Using reference TRBV2 and TRBJ2-7 for the parts outside the CDR3, the full variable domain is EPEVTQTPSHQVTQMGQEVILRCVPISNHLYFYWYRQILGQKVEFLVSFYNNEISEKSEIFDDQFSVERPDGSNFTLKIRSTKLEDSAMYFCASSESVREQYFGPGTRLTVT.

The chain recombines TRBV14 with TRBJ2-5; perhaps TRBD2 as D (6 bases). The CDR3 has 15 residues. V lost 5 bases to trimming and J lost 4 bases, with 17 bases between them. Germline V gives CDR1 SGHDN, CDR2 FVKESK. The CDR3 bases are TGTGCCAGCAGCTCTCGCCGGGGGAAGAGAGAGACCCAGTACTTC. It codes for CASSSRRGKRETQYF.

The J gene is TRBJ2-3, the V gene TRBV28; 10 nucleotides align to TRBD2. This CDR3 region has 15 residues. CDR1 MDHEN and CDR2 SYDVKM come from the germline V gene. J gave up 4 bases and V 1 base, and 2 bases lay outside the gene matches. Written as DNA, the CDR3 is TGTGCCAGCAGTTTATCTAGCGGGGGATCAGATACGCAGTATTTT. This encodes CASSLSSGGSDTQYF.

The chain employs TRBV7-7 and TRBJ2-2; 8 bases are a match to TRBD1. Germline V gene sequence: CDR1 SSHAT, CDR2 FNYEAQ (reference sequence). Trimming took 5 bases from V and 5 from J; bases not matched to a gene: 10. The length of the CDR3 is 16 residues. In nucleotides, the CDR3 is TGTGCCAGCAGCCTCGGGCAGGGGGCGAGAACCGGGGAGCTGTTTTTT. It yields the protein CASSLGQGARTGELFF.

In this sample, this clone turned up a few times. DNA of the CDR3: TGCGCCAGCAGCCAAGATTTACAGGGCTACGAGCAGTACTTC. Its translation is CASSQDLQGYEQYF. The chain has TRBV4-3 and TRBJ2-7, with D possibly matching TRBD1 (6 bases). The germline gives CDR1 LGHNA, CDR2 YSLEER. The CDR3 has 14 amino acids. Trimming removed 0 bases at V and 3 bases at J, with 9 bases between.